The 17 T cell receptor beta chains presented below share a single source sample, sequenced in a study of cytomegalovirus exposure and HLA in healthy donors. The PCR had 60 Vbeta and 13 Jbeta primers. Only in-frame clones appear in the TCRdb table, and some are missing; sequencing was by immunoSEQ multiplex PCR. The sample lists around 190,000 clones, around 80% occurring once. Sample: PBMCs. These receptor sequences come from a man younger than 40 in good health and CMV-seronegative.

The chain links TRBV5-1 to TRBJ1-1; 10 bases are shared with TRBD1. Looked up from germline, CDR1 is SGHRS and CDR2 is YFSETQ. The CDR3 is made up of 16 amino acids. Unmatched junction bases numbered 2, after V lost 0 bases and J lost 0 bases. The CDR3 region has the DNA TGCGCCAGCAGCTTGGGGACAGGGGGAATGAACACTGAAGCTTTCTTT. Translated, it gives CASSLGTGGMNTEAFF.

This chain uses TRBV28 with TRBJ1-6; 10 bases match TRBD1. The CDR3 is 15 amino acids. V lost 6 bases, J lost 5 bases, and 4 bases stayed unmatched. Germline loops: CDR1 MDHEN, CDR2 SYDVKM. The CDR3 here is CASSPGQGNNSPLHF. CDR3 sequence (DNA): TGTGCCAGCAGCCCGGGACAGGGGAATAATTCACCCCTCCACTTT.

This clone came up a few times. The V gene is TRBV6-5, the J gene TRBJ1-1; TRBD1 is a possible D gene (6 bases). Per germline, CDR1 MNHEY and CDR2 SVGAGI. This CDR3 is 14 amino acids long. V was clipped by 6 bases and J by 5 bases, with 16 bases between them. CDR3 in DNA: TGTGCCAGCAGCCGCCAAGGACAGAAGACTGAAGCTTTCTTT. Translation: CASSRQGQKTEAFF.

This clone was counted a few times. V is TRBV9 and J is TRBJ1-1, with TRBD1 matching over 7 bases. Germline CDR1 is SGDLS and CDR2 is YYNGEE. The V segment lost 4 bases and the J segment 6 bases; nucleotides outside the gene matches: 6. The CDR3 is 13 amino acids. For the CDR3, the DNA is TGTGCCAGCAGCCCCCGACAGGGATCTGAAGCTTTCTTT. Amino acids: CASSPRQGSEAFF.

This clone was counted between two and nine times. The V call is TRBV2, the J call TRBJ2-7; TRBD2 matches 7 bases. The germline V gene encodes CDR1 SNHLY and CDR2 FYNNEI. V was clipped by 6 bases and J by 4 bases; unmatched bases: 6. This CDR3 has 13 residues. The CDR3 DNA sequence: TGTGCCAGCAGCGCCCGGGGGGTGTACGAGCAGTACTTC. Its protein is CASSARGVYEQYF.

This clone has just a few counts. The gene calls are TRBV6-5 and TRBJ1-1; D unclear. V lost 7 bases and J lost 4, with 7 bases in between. The CDR3 is made up of 11 amino acids. Germline CDR1 reads MNHEY; CDR2 reads SVGAGI. As DNA, the CDR3 is TGTGCCAGCATGAGGGCCACTGAAGCTTTCTTT. This translates into CASMRATEAFF.

This clone showed up just once. The CDR3 is CASSGDNSYEQYF. The CDR3 coding sequence is TGTGCCAGCAGTGGGGACAACTCCTACGAGCAGTACTTC. The chain joins TRBV7-9 to TRBJ2-7, with D tentatively TRBD1 (6 bases). Germline CDR1 SEHNR, CDR2 FQNEAQ (reference sequence). V dropped 6 bases and J dropped 0 bases, with 9 bases sitting between them. There are 13 residues in the CDR3.

This clone was counted between two and nine times. The chain employs TRBV9 and TRBJ2-7; 8 bases match TRBD2. CDR3 length: 15 residues. Germline V gene lookup returns CDR1 SGDLS and CDR2 YYNGEE. The junction had 7 bases not matched to a gene; V was cut back by 0 bases and J by 5 bases. CDR3: CASSVDPAGAHEQYF. The CDR3 nucleotides are TGTGCCAGCAGCGTAGACCCAGCGGGAGCCCACGAGCAGTACTTC.

The CDR3 nucleotides read TGTGCCAGCAGTGAAACCGGGACACATAGGGCCTACGAGCAGTACTTC. It encodes CASSETGTHRAYEQYF. The V call is TRBV25-1, the J call TRBJ2-7, with D maybe TRBD1 (6 bases). The V and J ends lost 2 bases and 2 bases respectively, with 16 bases between them. The CDR3 covers 16 residues. Germline V gene data show CDR1 as MGHDK and CDR2 as SYGVNS.

The rearrangement uses TRBV19 and TRBJ1-5; a weak D match, TRBD1 (6 bases). V gave up 9 bases and J gave up 1 base, with 16 bases separating them. Per the germline V gene, CDR1 is LNHDA and CDR2 is SQIVND (reference sequence). The CDR3 has 15 amino acids. In DNA, the CDR3 is TGTGCCAGCCTACCCGGGGGGCAAAGCAATCAGCCCCAGCATTTT. Its translation: CASLPGGQSNQPQHF.

CDR3 residues: CASSGRDRPNQPQHF. In DNA, the CDR3 is TGTGCCAGCAGCGGAAGGGACAGACCTAATCAGCCCCAGCATTTT. The J gene is TRBJ1-5, the V gene TRBV9; 7 bases are shared with TRBD1. The V segment lost 3 bases and the J segment 4 bases; nucleotides outside the gene matches: 7. There are 15 residues in the CDR3. Per germline, CDR1 SGDLS and CDR2 YYNGEE.

The rearrangement uses TRBV19 and TRBJ2-1; the D gene is possibly TRBD1 (5 bases). Between the trimmed V and J ends, which lost 7 bases and 3 bases, there was a span of 13 bases. The CDR3 spans 14 residues. Germline V gene sequence: CDR1 LNHDA, CDR2 SQIVND (reference sequence). The CDR3: CASTPGPVYNEQFF. The CDR3 coding sequence is TGTGCCAGTACCCCAGGGCCTGTCTACAATGAGCAGTTCTTC.

This chain connects TRBV29-1 to TRBJ2-1, with 10 bases matching TRBD2. The CDR3 contains 16 residues. Germline lookup yields CDR1 SQVTM and CDR2 ANQGSEA. V lost 6 bases to trimming and J lost 1 base; unmatched junction nucleotides: 9. CDR3 coding DNA: TGCAGCGTCCAAGGACTAGCGGATTTATCCTACAATGAGCAGTTCTTC. This gives the protein CSVQGLADLSYNEQFF.

This clone was observed a few times. The rearrangement uses TRBV21-1 and TRBJ1-2. TRBV21-1 is tagged as a pseudogene. The CDR3 length is 11 residues. The CDR3 here is CATPWRDGYTF. The CDR3, as DNA: TGTGCCACCCCTTGGAGAGATGGCTACACCTTC.

This clone was counted a single time. The J gene is TRBJ1-1, the V gene TRBV5-1, with D possibly TRBD1 on 6 matching bases. Germline CDR1 SGHRS, CDR2 YFSETQ. V lost 2 bases to trimming and J lost 3 bases, with 11 bases between them. The CDR3 has 14 residues. CDR3: CASSFGGADTEAFF. DNA for the CDR3: TGCGCCAGCAGCTTCGGGGGGGCGGACACTGAAGCTTTCTTT.

V usage is TRBV5-1 and J usage is TRBJ2-7, with 9 bases lining up with TRBD2. Unmatched junction bases numbered 6, after V lost 3 bases and J lost 5 bases. The germline V gene encodes CDR1 SGHRS and CDR2 YFSETQ. This CDR3 region has 14 residues. The CDR3 loop is CASSSGTSFDEQYF. For the CDR3, the DNA is TGCGCCAGCAGCTCCGGGACTAGCTTCGACGAGCAGTACTTC.

The chain recombines TRBV11-2 with TRBJ1-1; D not resolved. The germline V gene has CDR1 SGHAT and CDR2 FQNNGV. The CDR3 covers 14 residues. V was cut by 5 bases and J by 2 bases, with 12 bases left in between. CDR3 in amino acids: CASSTQDFNTEAFF. Written as DNA, the CDR3 is TGTGCCAGCAGCACTCAAGATTTCAACACTGAAGCTTTCTTT.